This T cell receptor (beta chain) is drawn from a study of shared clonotypes between healthy human individuals. Study context: Per donor, CD8 memory used one plate, CD8 naive used two, CD4 memory used three and CD4 naive used three. The study, taken as a whole, reports: The generation probabilities recorded for non-shared clonotypes fell below those of clonotypes shared by all four donors. Across four donors, naive CD4 shared roughly 5.1%, naive CD8 less than 4%, memory CD4 more than 2%, memory CD8 0.4% to 0.5%.

Data came from immunoSEQ multiplex PCR; TCRdb stores just in-frame clones and leaves some out. The data contain approximately 2,000,000 clones, around 93% of them singletons. As defined, naive CD8 cells were CD45RO-negative and positively selected for CCR7, with terminally differentiated effector memory CD45RA+ cells excluded. About this clone itself: Its cognate antigen is unknown.

Trimming cost V 5 bases and J 1 base, with 18 bases left between them. The CDR3 totals 17 residues. Germline V gene lookup returns CDR1 LNHDA and CDR2 SQIVND (reference sequence). Input material: naive CD8+ T cells from PBMCs. The V call is TRBV19, the J call TRBJ2-1; TRBD1 is a possible D gene (6 bases). This sequence originates from a man between 18 and 29 years old in good health. Some clones in this sample may be carry-over from other donors' samples. CDR3 protein: CASSPFPRQDSYNEQFF. The CDR3 bases are TGTGCCAGTAGTCCCTTCCCCCGACAGGATTCCTACAATGAGCAGTTCTTC.